These 20 T cell receptor beta chains came from one sample sequenced in a study of OX40 agonist ivuxolimab in advanced cancers. Some clones are missing from TCRdb's copy, which holds only in-frame ones; the method was immunoSEQ multiplex PCR. The sample lists about 19,000 clones, 78% seen once, with under 30% in the top ten. The source material was CD4+ or CD8+ T cells sorted from blood, sampled in a trial of the OX40 agonist ivuxolimab. The source of these receptors is an adult with an advanced solid tumor such as melanoma, head and neck, liver or kidney cancer.

The chain joins TRBV10-3 to TRBJ2-7; no firm D call. V lost 0 bases and J 4 bases, leaving 13 bases between the germline ends. In germline, CDR1 is ENHRY, CDR2 SYGVKD. The CDR3 loop spans 15 amino acids. Here the CDR3 reads CAISESSLTRYEQYF. CDR3 bases: TGTGCCATCAGTGAGTCGAGTTTAACGAGGTACGAGCAGTACTTC.

This clone turned up a few times. V is TRBV9 and J is TRBJ1-4, with D maybe TRBD1 (6 bases). The V gene lost 4 bases and the J gene lost 4 bases, with 11 bases spanning the gap. Germline V lookup: CDR1 SGDLS, CDR2 YYNGEE. This CDR3 has 14 amino acids. This CDR3 is CASSRRTDNEKLFF. In DNA form, the CDR3 reads TGTGCCAGCAGCAGGCGGACAGATAATGAAAAACTGTTTTTT.

V usage is TRBV27 and J usage is TRBJ2-7; the match to TRBD2 covers 12 bases. The CDR3 loop spans 19 amino acids. The germline gives CDR1 MNHEY, CDR2 SMNVEV (reference sequence). The J segment lost 3 bases and the V segment lost 4 bases, leaving 16 bases of the junction unmatched. This CDR3 is CASSSAPLAGGPLVYEQYF. CDR3 DNA: TGTGCCAGCAGTTCCGCCCCTCTAGCGGGAGGGCCCTTGGTCTACGAGCAGTACTTC.

The chain has TRBV7-6 and TRBJ2-7; tentative D call: TRBD1 (6 bases). The CDR3 is 14 amino acids. Germline CDR1 reads SGHVS; CDR2 reads FNYEAQ. V lost 3 bases to trimming and J lost 4 bases, with 13 bases between them. CDR3 DNA sequence: TGTGCCAGCAGCTTTAAGCTGGGGGCTTACGAGCAGTACTTC. This codes for CASSFKLGAYEQYF.

This chain connects TRBV10-1 to TRBJ1-2, with D maybe TRBD1 (6 bases). CDR1 is WNHNN and CDR2 is SYGVQD in the germline V gene (reference sequence). CDR3 size: 13 residues. Between the trimmed V and J ends, which lost 7 bases and 8 bases, there was a span of 17 bases. The CDR3 loop reads CASIVDRIQGYTF. CDR3 sequence (DNA): TGCGCCAGCATTGTCGACAGGATTCAAGGCTACACCTTC.

This chain uses TRBV19 with TRBJ1-2, with 9 bases that match TRBD1. V was pared by 10 bases and J by 7 bases, with 10 bases of the junction left unmatched. This CDR3 spans 13 amino acids. The germline gives CDR1 LNHDA, CDR2 SQIVND (reference sequence). CDR3 nucleotide sequence: TGTGCCACCTCGGACAGGGGTGAGGGTGGCTACACCTTC. Translating gives CATSDRGEGGYTF.

The chain employs TRBV19 and TRBJ2-3; TRBD2 matches 10 bases. The CDR3 loop spans 16 amino acids. Germline-derived CDR1 and CDR2 are LNHDA and SQIVND (reference sequence). V was pared by 5 bases and J by 2 bases, with 7 bases of the junction left unmatched. As DNA, the CDR3 is TGTGCCAGTAGTGTCGGACTAGCGGCACCCACAGATACGCAGTATTTT. Protein sequence: CASSVGLAAPTDTQYF.

J is TRBJ2-3 and V is TRBV27; weak D call: TRBD2 (6 bases). Trimming left V 5 bases short and J 0 bases short, with 15 bases between. CDR3 size: 16 residues. Germline V gene sequence: CDR1 MNHEY, CDR2 SMNVEV (reference sequence). The CDR3 DNA follows: TGTGCCAGCAGTATGCTGGAGGGGCCAAGCACAGATACGCAGTATTTT. Translating it yields CASSMLEGPSTDTQYF.

The rearrangement joins TRBV13 to TRBJ2-7, with 8 bases matching TRBD2. Germline values: CDR1 PRHDT, CDR2 FYEKMQ (reference sequence). Trimming took 2 bases from V and 7 from J; bases not matched to a gene: 7. The length of the CDR3 is 14 residues. Here the CDR3 DNA reads TGTGCCAGCAGCTTAAACGGGGGGGCTGATGAGCAGTACTTC. Its protein is CASSLNGGADEQYF.

The chain's CDR3 is CATSRSRGGNEQFF. In DNA, the CDR3 is TGTGCCACCAGCAGATCCCGAGGGGGGAATGAGCAGTTCTTC. The chain couples TRBV15 to TRBJ2-1; either TRBD1 or TRBD2 may fit D (6 bases each). The V end was cut by 2 bases, the J end by 7 bases, with 12 bases between. This CDR3 spans 14 amino acids. CDR1 is LNHNV, CDR2 YYDKDF, per germline (reference sequence).

This chain connects TRBV19 to TRBJ2-7; TRBD2 agrees at 8 bases. CDR1 and CDR2 (germline): LNHDA, SQIVND (reference sequence). Unmatched junction bases numbered 13, after V lost 4 bases and J lost 5 bases. This CDR3 has 16 amino acids. The CDR3 DNA is TGTGCCAGTAGTAAAATCGAGGCCGGGGGGGCCGACGAGCAGTACTTC. This gives the protein CASSKIEAGGADEQYF. The full variable domain, with the rest looked up from reference TRBV19 and TRBJ2-7, is DGGITQSPKYLFRKEGQNVTLSCEQNLNHDAMYWYRQDPGQGLRLIYYSQIVNDFQKGDIAEGYSVSREKKESFPLTVTSAQKNPTAFYLCASSKIEAGGADEQYFGPGTRLTVT.

This clone was counted a single time. The chain links TRBV4-1 to TRBJ2-1; TRBD1 aligns across 7 bases. Per the germline V gene, CDR1 is MGHRA and CDR2 is YSYEKL. The trim removed 5 bases at V and 4 bases at J, leaving 2 bases unmatched. There are 13 residues in the CDR3. DNA of the CDR3: TGCGCCAGCAGCTGGGACAGTTACAATGAGCAGTTCTTC. Amino acid sequence: CASSWDSYNEQFF.

This clone was picked up one time. The chain joins TRBV19 to TRBJ2-1; D perhaps matches TRBD2 (5 bases). The V end lost 7 bases, the J end lost 2 bases, and 6 bases lay between the germline ends. The germline CDR1 and CDR2 sequences are LNHDA and SQIVND (reference sequence). This CDR3 is built from 12 residues. CDR3 sequence reads: CASTGAYNEQFF. The CDR3 DNA sequence: TGTGCCAGTACCGGGGCCTACAATGAGCAGTTCTTC. Drawing the rest from reference TRBV19 and TRBJ2-1, the complete variable domain is DGGITQSPKYLFRKEGQNVTLSCEQNLNHDAMYWYRQDPGQGLRLIYYSQIVNDFQKGDIAEGYSVSREKKESFPLTVTSAQKNPTAFYLCASTGAYNEQFFGPGTRLTVL.

The rearrangement joins TRBV28 to TRBJ2-5; perhaps D is TRBD1 or TRBD2 (5 bases each). CDR3 length equals 15 residues. Looked up from germline, CDR1 is MDHEN and CDR2 is SYDVKM. V lost 3 bases, J lost 2 bases, and 13 bases lay in between. CDR3 loop: CASSFGRDLQETQYF. The CDR3 coding sequence is TGTGCCAGCAGTTTCGGAAGGGACCTACAAGAGACCCAGTACTTC.

In nucleotides, the CDR3 is TGTGCCTGGAGACCGTCGGGTAACTATGGCTACACCTTC. Translation: CAWRPSGNYGYTF. The chain employs TRBV30 and TRBJ1-2; no definite D call. The CDR3 spans 13 residues. Germline V gene data show CDR1 as GTSNPN and CDR2 as SVGIG (reference sequence). The V end was cut by 3 bases, the J end by 1 base, with 9 bases between. The full variable domain, with the rest looked up from reference TRBV30 and TRBJ1-2, is SQTIHQWPATLVQPVGSPLSLECTVEGTSNPNLYWYRQAAGRGLQLLFYSVGIGQISSEVPQNLSASRPQDRQFILSSKKLLLSDSGFYLCAWRPSGNYGYTFGSGTRLTVV.

Judged by abundance, this clone is medium-sized. V usage is TRBV19 and J usage is TRBJ1-5; a possible D gene is TRBD1 (5 bases). CDR1 is LNHDA and CDR2 is SQIVND in the germline V gene (reference sequence). This CDR3 is built from 15 residues. Trimming took 5 bases from V and 3 from J, leaving 14 bases between them. In nucleotides, the CDR3 is TGTGCCAGTAGTTTCTACGGGGACTACAATCAGCCCCAGCATTTT. Protein sequence: CASSFYGDYNQPQHF.

The chain uses TRBV7-6 and TRBJ1-1, with unresolved D. The V and J ends lost 2 bases and 4 bases respectively, with 5 bases between them. Germline lookup yields CDR1 SGHVS and CDR2 FNYEAQ. The CDR3 covers 12 residues. The CDR3 region has the DNA TGTGCCAGCAGCTTAAGTCGCACTGAAGCTTTCTTT. Protein sequence: CASSLSRTEAFF.

The V and J genes are TRBV2 and TRBJ1-4; the D gene is possibly TRBD1 (5 bases). V was cut by 6 bases and J by 5 bases, with 10 bases left in between. The germline V gene has CDR1 SNHLY and CDR2 FYNNEI. The CDR3 length is 13 residues. The CDR3 protein is CASRGDSNEKLFF. CDR3 DNA: TGTGCCAGCAGGGGGGATTCCAATGAAAAACTGTTTTTT.

V gene TRBV6-6 combines with J gene TRBJ2-7; the D gene could be TRBD1 or TRBD2 (5 bases each). The CDR3 has 15 amino acids. V was pared by 5 bases and J by 5 bases, with 19 bases between. Germline V gene data show CDR1 as MNHNY and CDR2 as SVGAGI (reference sequence). The DNA of the CDR3 is TGTGCCAGCAGTCTCTGGTTGGGGCTTAGCGACGAGCAGTACTTC. Translation gives CASSLWLGLSDEQYF.

Sample share makes this clone medium-sized. This chain links TRBV27 with TRBJ2-6; D perhaps matches TRBD1 (6 bases). From germline, CDR1 is MNHEY and CDR2 SMNVEV (reference sequence). The CDR3 is made up of 18 amino acids. V lost 5 bases, J lost 0 bases, and 17 bases lay in between. The CDR3 loop reads CASSLYRVGTSGANVLTF. CDR3 DNA: TGTGCCAGCAGTCTTTACAGGGTTGGAACCTCTGGGGCCAACGTCCTGACTTTC.